The clone carrying this TCR beta chain was counted at least ten times. The antigen is unknown. Per the germline V gene, CDR1 is ENHRY and CDR2 is SYGVKD. The CDR3 is 13 amino acids. With 7 bases removed from V and 0 bases from J, the gap between germline ends came to 9 bases. This record comes from a study of T cells in Graves' hyperthyroidism and ophthalmopathy. The PBMCs were sourced from fresh peripheral blood (about 10 ml). Researchers took RNA transcripts and amplified the TCR beta CDR3 regions from them. Carried out on the TCR CDR3, a first-round RT-PCR used the HTBI primer set. TCRdb itself ran the multiplex PCR reads through MiXCR, one entry per CDR3 protein. The data show over 150,000 distinct CDR3 sequences, roughly a sixth seen once. Points from the study as a whole: Blood samples included most of the expanded thyroid clonotypes exceeding 0.001. A model of 13 V-J features distinguished ophthalmopathy from stable hyperthyroidism.

Sequencing was carried out using blood. The receptor was isolated from a woman aged 45-60 years with Graves' hyperthyroidism. The V and J genes are TRBV10-3 and TRBJ1-1, with no clear D. The CDR3 bases are TGTGCCATCAATTGGGAAATGAACACTGAAGCTTTCTTT. Its translation is CAINWEMNTEAFF.